The 29 T cell receptor beta chains below come from one sample, sequenced in a study of blood T cell repertoires in COVID-19. This table comes from immunoSEQ multiplex PCR, and its TCRdb copy is limited to in-frame clones, with some not included. The repertoire has under 250,000 clones, approximately 86% of them found once; the top ten carry under 9%. The sequenced sample was peripheral blood. The source of these receptors is a woman in her 70s with active or convalescent COVID-19.

This clone was seen only once. This rearrangement joins TRBV6-6 to TRBJ2-5; D might be TRBD1 (5 bases). Germline V gives CDR1 MNHNY, CDR2 SVGAGI (reference sequence). Trimming shortened V by 0 bases and J by 5 bases, and 16 bases separated the two germline ends. This CDR3 is 16 amino acids long. CDR3 coding DNA: TGTGCCAGCAGTTACTCTAGGACACCCCCTCGGGAGACCCAGTACTTC. Translated: CASSYSRTPPRETQYF.

The chain uses TRBV5-1 and TRBJ2-5; tentatively, D is TRBD2 (7 bases). The CDR3 loop spans 16 amino acids. Between the trimmed V and J ends, which lost 0 bases and 5 bases, there was a span of 17 bases. Germline V lookup: CDR1 SGHRS, CDR2 YFSETQ. Here the CDR3 reads CASSLAERGARETQYF. The DNA of the CDR3 is TGCGCCAGCAGCTTGGCCGAACGGGGGGCGCGGGAGACCCAGTACTTC.

The rearrangement links TRBV10-3 to TRBJ2-3; TRBD2 matches at 8 bases. The CDR3 runs to 14 residues. Germline loops: CDR1 ENHRY, CDR2 SYGVKD. J was trimmed by 0 bases and V by 8 bases; bases with no gene match: 4. The chain's CDR3 is CAIGGGGSTDTQYF. The CDR3 region has the DNA TGTGCCATCGGGGGCGGGGGGAGCACAGATACGCAGTATTTT.

V and J are TRBV5-5 and TRBJ1-5; the D gene is possibly TRBD1 (5 bases). Trimming took off 2 bases at V and 2 bases at J, with 14 bases between the two ends. The CDR3 contains 16 residues. Germline V lookup: CDR1 SGHKS, CDR2 YYEKEE (reference sequence). CDR3 sequence reads: CASSFYGREGNQPQHF. In nucleotides, the CDR3 is TGTGCCAGCAGCTTTTACGGCAGGGAGGGCAATCAGCCCCAGCATTTT.

V gene TRBV10-3 combines with J gene TRBJ2-7, with a tentative D call TRBD1 (7 bases). V lost 0 bases, J lost 9 bases, and 21 bases lay in between. Germline CDR1 is ENHRY and CDR2 is SYGVKD. There are 16 residues in the CDR3. CDR3 nucleotides: TGTGCCATCAGTGAGTCACCGGGAGCAGGGGGTCAGGTGCAGTACTTC. Its protein is CAISESPGAGGQVQYF.

This clone showed up just once. V is TRBV5-1 and J is TRBJ1-3; D might be TRBD1 (5 bases). V was trimmed by 5 bases and J by 0 bases, leaving 12 bases between them. Germline loops: CDR1 SGHRS, CDR2 YFSETQ. CDR3 length equals 15 residues. The CDR3 DNA sequence: TGCGCCAGCAGACCAACAGGCCCCTCTGGAAACACCATATATTTT. Encoded protein: CASRPTGPSGNTIYF.

This chain's CDR3 is CASRQTGEGQPQHF. DNA for the CDR3: TGTGCCAGCAGGCAGACAGGGGAGGGTCAGCCCCAGCATTTT. The V gene is TRBV6-5, the J gene TRBJ1-5, with TRBD1 identical over 8 bases. With 6 bases clipped from V and 6 bases from J, the junction kept 7 bases outside the gene matches. CDR1 and CDR2 from the germline V gene are MNHEY and SVGAGI. The CDR3 runs 14 residues.

J is TRBJ1-6 and V is TRBV6-2 or TRBV6-3, with D unclear. The CDR3 runs 14 residues. With 5 bases removed from V and 0 bases from J, the gap between germline ends came to 5 bases. Germline V gene lookup returns CDR1 MNHEY and CDR2 SVGEGT. The CDR3 protein is CASSRGSYNSPLHF. CDR3 DNA sequence: TGTGCCAGCAGTCGCGGCTCCTATAATTCACCCCTCCACTTT.

This chain connects TRBV12-3 or TRBV12-4 to TRBJ2-7; D remains ambiguous. The CDR3 sequence is 11 residues long. Trimming removed 2 bases at V and 6 bases at J, with 5 bases between. CDR3 amino acids: CASSLLSEQYF. CDR3 coding DNA: TGTGCCAGCAGTTTACTGTCCGAGCAGTACTTC.

The chain recombines TRBV6-5 with TRBJ1-1; the D is unclear. The CDR3 is 11 amino acids. Germline-derived CDR1 and CDR2 are MNHEY and SVGAGI. The V end was cut by 6 bases, the J end by 9 bases, with 11 bases between. The chain's CDR3 is CASRKRAQAFF. In nucleotides, the CDR3 is TGTGCCAGCAGAAAGAGGGCACAAGCTTTCTTT.

V is TRBV7-8 and J is TRBJ1-5; TRBD1 agrees at 9 bases. CDR1 is SGHVS and CDR2 is FQNEAQ in the germline V gene. The CDR3 totals 15 residues. V shed 7 bases and J 3 bases; nucleotides not matched to a gene: 7. CDR3 amino acids: CASTLRQGDNQPQHF. DNA for the CDR3: TGTGCCAGCACCCTGAGACAGGGGGACAATCAGCCCCAGCATTTT. Complete variable domain (other parts from reference TRBV7-8 and TRBJ1-5): GAGVSQSPRYKVAKRGQDVALRCDPISGHVSLFWYQQALGQGPEFLTYFQNEAQLDKSGLPSDRFFAERPEGSVSTLKIQRTQQEDSAVYLCASTLRQGDNQPQHFGDGTRLSIL.

This clone was recorded once. The chain links TRBV18 to TRBJ2-7; 7 nucleotides agree with TRBD2. The CDR3 contains 16 residues. Germline CDR1 reads KGHSH; CDR2 reads LQKENI. V trimming: 2 bases; J trimming: 1 base; junction bases outside the gene matches: 8. The chain's CDR3 is CASSPGGVIGSYEQYF. In DNA, the CDR3 is TGTGCCAGCTCACCAGGGGGGGTTATAGGATCCTACGAGCAGTACTTC.

This clone was seen a handful of times. The V gene is TRBV9, the J gene TRBJ1-1; TRBD1 aligns across 9 bases. CDR1 and CDR2 (germline): SGDLS, YYNGEE. V lost 3 bases and J lost 0; bases outside the gene matches: 9. The CDR3 covers 17 residues. CDR3 protein: CASSAPQGAAMNTEAFF. The CDR3 nucleotides read TGTGCCAGCAGCGCCCCACAGGGGGCCGCTATGAACACTGAAGCTTTCTTT.

The chain carries TRBV7-8 and TRBJ2-7, with 7 bases identical to TRBD2. V shed 5 bases, J shed 3 bases, and the junction held 10 bases outside the gene matches. Germline values: CDR1 SGHVS, CDR2 FQNEAQ. The CDR3 runs to 15 residues. The CDR3 loop reads CASSPTPGGIYEQYF. The CDR3 bases are TGTGCCAGCAGCCCAACCCCCGGGGGGATCTACGAGCAGTACTTC.

V and J are TRBV2 and TRBJ1-4; 7 bases are a match to TRBD1. The CDR3 loop spans 20 amino acids. Germline V gene data show CDR1 as SNHLY and CDR2 as FYNNEI. After removal of 6 bases from V and 5 bases from J, the junction contained 24 bases not matched to a gene. The CDR3 loop is CASRYPLLGDRQGVNEKLFF. The CDR3, as DNA: TGTGCCAGCAGATACCCCCTGTTAGGCGATCGACAGGGTGTCAATGAAAAACTGTTTTTT.

This rearrangement joins TRBV19 to TRBJ1-2; D gene uncertain. Germline V CDR1 and CDR2: LNHDA, SQIVND (reference sequence). The CDR3 totals 12 residues. The V gene lost 5 bases and the J gene lost 2 bases, with 6 bases spanning the gap. CDR3 DNA: TGTGCCAGTAGTCCACGGAACTATGGCTACACCTTC. Translating gives CASSPRNYGYTF.

V usage is TRBV6-5 and J usage is TRBJ1-1; maybe TRBD1 (5 bases). Germline loops: CDR1 MNHEY, CDR2 SVGAGI. Deletions cut 6 bases from V and 7 bases from J, with 15 bases between. The CDR3 consists of 13 residues. In DNA, the CDR3 is TGTGCCAGCAGGCCTGGGACTGGGGGTGAAGCTTTCTTT. Its protein product is CASRPGTGGEAFF.

In this sample, this clone turned up once. J is TRBJ2-2 and V is TRBV5-1; 7 bases match TRBD1. The CDR3 sequence is 15 residues long. The V gene's germline CDR1 is SGHRS and CDR2 YFSETQ. Trimming took 0 bases from V and 3 from J; bases not matched to a gene: 2. CDR3 in DNA: TGCGCCAGCAGCTTGGGACAGGGTGACACCGGGGAGCTGTTTTTT. Its protein product is CASSLGQGDTGELFF.

The gene calls are TRBV24-1 and TRBJ2-5, with 7 bases lining up with TRBD1. The CDR3 length is 14 residues. Trimming at V came to 4 bases and at J to 0 bases, leaving 1 base not matched to a gene. Germline CDR1 reads KGHDR; CDR2 reads SFDVKD. The CDR3 DNA follows: TGTGCCACCAGTGAGGGACAGTACCAAGAGACCCAGTACTTC. It yields the protein CATSEGQYQETQYF.

This clone was detected only a few times. The chain combines TRBV6-5 with TRBJ2-3; 8 nucleotides align to TRBD1. The trim removed 5 bases at V and 6 bases at J, leaving 10 bases unmatched. The CDR3 covers 15 residues. CDR1 is MNHEY, CDR2 SVGAGI, per germline. The CDR3 reads CASSLQGARSDTQYF. Here the CDR3 DNA reads TGTGCCAGCAGTCTCCAGGGGGCGCGGTCTGATACGCAGTATTTT.

The CDR3 sequence: CASSLGAQNSPLHF. For the CDR3, the DNA is TGTGCCAGCAGCTTAGGGGCCCAAAATTCACCCCTCCACTTT. The chain recombines TRBV7-9 with TRBJ1-6, with unresolved D. The V end lost 1 base, the J end lost 7 bases, and 8 bases lay between the germline ends. The CDR3 runs to 14 residues. Germline V gene lookup returns CDR1 SEHNR and CDR2 FQNEAQ (reference sequence).

The V and J genes are TRBV20-1 and TRBJ2-2; possible D gene TRBD1, 5 bases. The CDR3 spans 14 residues. CDR1 is DFQATT, CDR2 SNEGSKA, per germline (reference sequence). V shed 3 bases and J shed 7 bases, with 15 bases lying between them. The CDR3 DNA follows: TGCAGTGCTAGTAGGGGTTCGACGGTCGGGGAGCTGTTTTTT. Translating gives CSASRGSTVGELFF.

The rearrangement links TRBV6-6 to TRBJ2-3, with a possible D match to TRBD2 (6 bases). This CDR3 comprises 13 residues. Germline V gene sequence: CDR1 MNHNY, CDR2 SVGAGI (reference sequence). Between the trimmed V and J ends, which lost 10 bases and 2 bases, there was a span of 13 bases. The CDR3 DNA follows: TGTGCCACCCGGGAGCTCATCACAGATACGCAGTATTTT. It specifies CATRELITDTQYF.

The V and J genes are TRBV10-1 and TRBJ2-7, with 7 bases identical to TRBD2. The germline CDR1 and CDR2 sequences are WNHNN and SYGVQD (reference sequence). The CDR3 loop spans 15 amino acids. V dropped 3 bases and J dropped 0; count of bases not matched to a gene: 5. The CDR3 bases are TGCGCCAGCAGTGACCAGCGGGACCTCTCCTACGAGCAGTACTTC. It specifies CASSDQRDLSYEQYF.

This chain uses TRBV2 with TRBJ1-1, with D tentatively TRBD1 (5 bases). Trimming removed 11 bases from V and 4 bases from J, with 20 bases in between. Per the germline V gene, CDR1 is SNHLY and CDR2 is FYNNEI. The CDR3 consists of 14 residues. This CDR3 is CASIRGLGGTEAFF. The CDR3 coding sequence is TGTGCCTCTATCCGTGGATTGGGGGGCACTGAAGCTTTCTTT.

V is TRBV19 and J is TRBJ1-2; 8 bases align to TRBD1. This CDR3 comprises 14 residues. The germline gives CDR1 LNHDA, CDR2 SQIVND (reference sequence). The V and J ends lost 5 bases and 4 bases, in that order; junction bases with no gene match: 6. CDR3: CASSASGQVYGYTF. CDR3 DNA sequence: TGTGCCAGTAGTGCCTCGGGACAGGTCTATGGCTACACCTTC. The entire variable domain, with the rest obtained from reference TRBV19 and TRBJ1-2, is as follows: DGGITQSPKYLFRKEGQNVTLSCEQNLNHDAMYWYRQDPGQGLRLIYYSQIVNDFQKGDIAEGYSVSREKKESFPLTVTSAQKNPTAFYLCASSASGQVYGYTFGSGTRLTVV.

V is TRBV7-3 and J is TRBJ1-6; D remains unclear. The V end was cut by 2 bases, the J end by 9 bases, with 11 bases between. The CDR3 loop spans 14 amino acids. Germline CDR1 reads SGHTA; CDR2 reads FQGTGA. As DNA, the CDR3 is TGTGCCAGCAGCTTAGAGGTGTCGGTTTCACCCCTCCACTTT. As protein: CASSLEVSVSPLHF.

This clone was counted once. The rearrangement joins TRBV2 to TRBJ1-4; no reliable D call. V was cut by 4 bases and J by 2 bases, with 5 bases left in between. Germline V gene data show CDR1 as SNHLY and CDR2 as FYNNEI. This CDR3 region has 13 residues. The CDR3 bases are TGTGCCAGCAGTGGAGGGACTAATGAAAAACTGTTTTTT. This codes for CASSGGTNEKLFF.

The CDR3 is CASSPPGGSATYEQYF. The CDR3, as DNA: TGTGCCAGCTCACCACCCGGGGGGTCCGCTACCTACGAGCAGTACTTC. This chain uses TRBV18 with TRBJ2-7, with 7 bases matching TRBD2. V dropped 0 bases and J dropped 2; count of bases not matched to a gene: 7. In germline, CDR1 is KGHSH, CDR2 LQKENI. This CDR3 has 16 amino acids.